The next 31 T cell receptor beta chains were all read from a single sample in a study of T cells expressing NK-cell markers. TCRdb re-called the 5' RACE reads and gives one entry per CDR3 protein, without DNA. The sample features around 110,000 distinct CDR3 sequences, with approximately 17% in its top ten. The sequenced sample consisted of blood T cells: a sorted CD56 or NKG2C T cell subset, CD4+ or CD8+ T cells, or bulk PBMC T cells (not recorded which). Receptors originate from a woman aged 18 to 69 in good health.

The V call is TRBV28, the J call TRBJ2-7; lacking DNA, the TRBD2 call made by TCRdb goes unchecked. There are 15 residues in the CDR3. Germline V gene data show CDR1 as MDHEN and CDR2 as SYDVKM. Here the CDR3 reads CASSLGLVPAYEQYF.

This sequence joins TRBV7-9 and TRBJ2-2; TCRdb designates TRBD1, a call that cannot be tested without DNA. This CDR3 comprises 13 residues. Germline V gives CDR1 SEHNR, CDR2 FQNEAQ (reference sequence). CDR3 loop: CASHRANTGELFF.

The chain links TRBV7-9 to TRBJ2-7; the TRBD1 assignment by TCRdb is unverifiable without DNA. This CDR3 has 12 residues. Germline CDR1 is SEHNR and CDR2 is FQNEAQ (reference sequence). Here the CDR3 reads CASSFLGDEQYF.

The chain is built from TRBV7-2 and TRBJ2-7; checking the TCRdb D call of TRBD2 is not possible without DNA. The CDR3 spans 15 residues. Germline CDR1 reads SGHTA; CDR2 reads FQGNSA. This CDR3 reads CASSSPSGGAYEQYF.

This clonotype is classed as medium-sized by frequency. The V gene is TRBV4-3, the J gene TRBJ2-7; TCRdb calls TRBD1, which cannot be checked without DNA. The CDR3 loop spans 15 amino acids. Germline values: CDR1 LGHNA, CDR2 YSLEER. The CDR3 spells CASSQDRDRVYEQYF.

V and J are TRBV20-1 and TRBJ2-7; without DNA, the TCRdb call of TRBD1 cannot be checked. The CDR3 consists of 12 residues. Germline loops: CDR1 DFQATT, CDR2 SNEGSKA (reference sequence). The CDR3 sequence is CSARQGMYEQYF.

The CDR3 loop reads CASSQDYNGGPTDTQYF. The V gene is TRBV4-3, the J gene TRBJ2-3; TCRdb reports TRBD1, a call that lacks DNA to check it against. The CDR3 sequence is 17 residues long. From germline, CDR1 is LGHNA and CDR2 YSLEER.

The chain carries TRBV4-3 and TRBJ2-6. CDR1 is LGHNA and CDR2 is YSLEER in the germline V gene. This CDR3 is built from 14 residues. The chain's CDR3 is CASSQGPGANVLTF.

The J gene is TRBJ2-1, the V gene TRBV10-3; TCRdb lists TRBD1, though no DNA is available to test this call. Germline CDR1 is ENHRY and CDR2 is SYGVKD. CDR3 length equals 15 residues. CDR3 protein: CATYPGAPQNNEQFF.

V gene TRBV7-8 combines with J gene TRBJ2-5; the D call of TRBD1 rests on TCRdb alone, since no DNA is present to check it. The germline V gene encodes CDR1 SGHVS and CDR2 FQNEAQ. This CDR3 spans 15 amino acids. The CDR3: CASSFQGQGAETQYF.

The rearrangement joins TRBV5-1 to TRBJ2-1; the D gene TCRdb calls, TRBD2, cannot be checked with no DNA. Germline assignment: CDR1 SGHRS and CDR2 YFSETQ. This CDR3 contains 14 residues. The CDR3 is CASTLAGAYNEQFF.

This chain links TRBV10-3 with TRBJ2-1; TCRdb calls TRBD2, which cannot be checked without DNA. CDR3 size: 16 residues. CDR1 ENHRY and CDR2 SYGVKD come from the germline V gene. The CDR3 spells CAISESSQRGYNEQFF.

The CDR3: CASSLGGPYEQYF. The V call is TRBV5-5, the J call TRBJ2-7; lacking DNA, the TRBD1 call made by TCRdb goes unchecked. Germline CDR1 SGHKS, CDR2 YYEKEE (reference sequence). The CDR3 is 13 amino acids.

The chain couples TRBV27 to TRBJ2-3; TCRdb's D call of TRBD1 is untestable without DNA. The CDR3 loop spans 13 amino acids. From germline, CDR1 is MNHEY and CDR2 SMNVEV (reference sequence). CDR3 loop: CASNPGGTDTQYF.

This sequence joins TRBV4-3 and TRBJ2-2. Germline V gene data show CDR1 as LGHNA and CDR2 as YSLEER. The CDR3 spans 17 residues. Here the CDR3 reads CASSPELGLANTGELFF.

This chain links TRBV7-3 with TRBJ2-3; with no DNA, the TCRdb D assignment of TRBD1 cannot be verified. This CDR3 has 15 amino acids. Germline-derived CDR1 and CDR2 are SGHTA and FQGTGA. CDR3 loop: CASSPLGGRTDTQYF.

The CDR3 sequence is CASSVQGGTDTQYF. V usage is TRBV7-6 and J usage is TRBJ2-3; the D call of TRBD1 rests on TCRdb alone, since no DNA is present to check it. This CDR3 region has 14 residues. CDR1 SGHVS and CDR2 FNYEAQ come from the germline V gene.

The CDR3 region is CSVEGIGREQFF. This sequence joins TRBV29-1 and TRBJ2-1; TCRdb names TRBD1, which stays unverified in the absence of DNA. The CDR3 is made up of 12 amino acids. Germline values: CDR1 SQVTM, CDR2 ANQGSEA.

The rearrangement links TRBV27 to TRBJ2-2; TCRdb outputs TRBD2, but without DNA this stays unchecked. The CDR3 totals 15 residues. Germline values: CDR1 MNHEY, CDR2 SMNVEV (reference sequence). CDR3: CASSSQREGAGELFF.

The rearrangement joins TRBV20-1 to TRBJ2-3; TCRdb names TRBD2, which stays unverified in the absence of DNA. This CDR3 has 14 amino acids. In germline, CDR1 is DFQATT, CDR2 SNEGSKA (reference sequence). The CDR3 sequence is CSARPSGRRYTQYF.

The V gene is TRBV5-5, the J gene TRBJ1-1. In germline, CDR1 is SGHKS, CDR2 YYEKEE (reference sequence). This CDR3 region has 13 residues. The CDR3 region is CASSLEGPTEAFF.

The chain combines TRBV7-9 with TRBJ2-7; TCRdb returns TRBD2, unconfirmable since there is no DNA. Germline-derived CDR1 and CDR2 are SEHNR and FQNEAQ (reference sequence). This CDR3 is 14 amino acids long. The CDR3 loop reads CASSSGLRAYEQYF.

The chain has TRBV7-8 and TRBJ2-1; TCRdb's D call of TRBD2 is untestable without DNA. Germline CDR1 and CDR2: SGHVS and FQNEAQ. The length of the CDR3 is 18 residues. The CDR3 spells CASSLVAGGPLGYNEQFF.

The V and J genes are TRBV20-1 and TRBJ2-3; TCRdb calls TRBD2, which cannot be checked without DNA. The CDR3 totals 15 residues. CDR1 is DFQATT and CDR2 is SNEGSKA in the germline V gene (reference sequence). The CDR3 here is CSATGLVKGTDTQYF.

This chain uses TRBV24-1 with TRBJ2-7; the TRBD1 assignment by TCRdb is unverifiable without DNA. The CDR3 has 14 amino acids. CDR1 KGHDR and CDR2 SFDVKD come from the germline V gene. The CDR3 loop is CATSDRTGNPEQYF.

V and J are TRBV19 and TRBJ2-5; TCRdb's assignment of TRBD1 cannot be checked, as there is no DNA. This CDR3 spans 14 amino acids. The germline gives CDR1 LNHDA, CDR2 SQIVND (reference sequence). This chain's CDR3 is CASSPVQAPETQYF.

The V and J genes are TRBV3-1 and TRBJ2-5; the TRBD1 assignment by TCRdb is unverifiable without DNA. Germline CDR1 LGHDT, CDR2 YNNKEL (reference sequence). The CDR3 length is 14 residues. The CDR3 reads CASSQDWDSETQYF.

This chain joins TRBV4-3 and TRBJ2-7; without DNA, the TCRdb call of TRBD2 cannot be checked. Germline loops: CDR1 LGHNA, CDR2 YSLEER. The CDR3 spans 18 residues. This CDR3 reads CASSQEVAGRENSYEQYF.

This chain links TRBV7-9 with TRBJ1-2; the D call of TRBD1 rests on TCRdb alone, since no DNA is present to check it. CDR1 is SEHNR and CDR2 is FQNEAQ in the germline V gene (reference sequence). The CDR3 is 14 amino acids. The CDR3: CASSHAGTSHGYTF. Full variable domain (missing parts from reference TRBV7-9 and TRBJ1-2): DTGVSQNPRHKITKRGQNVTFRCDPISEHNRLYWYRQTLGQGPEFLTYFQNEAQLEKSRLLSDRFSAERPKGSFSTLEIQRTEQGDSAMYLCASSHAGTSHGYTFGSGTRLTVV.

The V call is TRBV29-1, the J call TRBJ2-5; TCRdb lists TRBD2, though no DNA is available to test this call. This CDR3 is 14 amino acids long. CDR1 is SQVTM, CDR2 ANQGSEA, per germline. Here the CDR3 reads CSVERANHQETQYF.

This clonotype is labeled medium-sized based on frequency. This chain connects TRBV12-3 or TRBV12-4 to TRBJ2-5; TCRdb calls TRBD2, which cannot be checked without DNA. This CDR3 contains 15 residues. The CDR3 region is CASSRGGSGEETQYF.